Presented here are 22 T cell receptor beta chains from one specimen sequenced in a study of blood T cell repertoires in COVID-19 (dated by TCRdb to 2018 to 2020). Libraries came from the immunoSEQ multiplex PCR assay. Entries here come from immuneACCESS through TCRdb and include only in-frame sequences with V and J called. Some clones fail to appear in such tables; in the studies checked, an unresolved V gene covers under half of the shortfall, and the cause of the remainder is unknown. Within this sample are 93,000 or so clones, with about four fifths of them counted one time only. Jointly, the top ten make up more than 10% of the sample. The source material was peripheral blood. These receptors originate from a human donor in a cohort sampled during active COVID-19.

The V and J genes are TRBV3-1 (or the pseudogene TRBV3-2) and TRBJ1-1; no clear D gene. The CDR3 extends over 12 amino acids. In germline, CDR1 is LGHDT, CDR2 YNNKEL (reference sequence). V lost 1 base to trimming and J lost 3 bases, with 3 bases between them. In nucleotides, the CDR3 is TGTGCCAGCAGCCAAGTCGACACTGAAGCTTTCTTT. Its protein product is CASSQVDTEAFF.

The genes are TRBV5-6 and TRBJ1-2; 10 bases align to TRBD1. Germline assignment: CDR1 SGHDT and CDR2 YYEEEE. The ends lost 3 bases at V and 1 base at J; junction bases unmatched: 3. The CDR3 length is 15 residues. This CDR3 reads CASSSGTGDNYGYTF. CDR3 sequence (DNA): TGTGCCAGCAGCTCCGGGACAGGGGATAACTATGGCTACACCTTC.

V is TRBV18 and J is TRBJ1-1; 7 bases align to TRBD1. Germline trimming cut 1 base from V and 0 bases from J; bases unmatched to any gene: 8. The CDR3 consists of 17 residues. Germline CDR1 reads KGHSH; CDR2 reads LQKENI. The CDR3 region is CASSPLSRGRLNTEAFF. For the CDR3, the DNA is TGTGCCAGCTCACCACTATCCAGGGGGAGACTGAACACTGAAGCTTTCTTT.

The chain recombines TRBV9 with TRBJ2-2, with 7 nucleotides matching TRBD2. The CDR3 runs to 15 residues. Germline CDR1 reads SGDLS; CDR2 reads YYNGEE. The V gene end was trimmed by 5 bases and the J gene end by 6 bases; junction bases not matched to a gene: 10. CDR3 region: CASSMGGVRAGELFF. In DNA, the CDR3 is TGTGCCAGCAGTATGGGAGGGGTTCGCGCCGGGGAGCTGTTTTTT.

A word on this clone: The sample holds other DNA sequences that translate to the same CDR3. The chain carries TRBV12-3 or TRBV12-4 and TRBJ2-7, with D maybe TRBD1 (6 bases). Trimming pared 2 bases from V and 4 bases from J, leaving 6 bases between. The length of the CDR3 is 12 residues. CDR3 loop: CASSLQGYEQYF. The CDR3 DNA sequence: TGTGCCAGCAGTTTACAGGGGTACGAGCAGTACTTC.

This chain connects TRBV9 to TRBJ1-2; TRBD1 aligns across 7 bases. Germline lookup yields CDR1 SGDLS and CDR2 YYNGEE. V was pared by 2 bases and J by 6 bases, with 19 bases of the junction left unmatched. This CDR3 is built from 18 residues. In nucleotides, the CDR3 is TGTGCCAGCAGCGTGTCTTTGCCAGGGACAGACCTGGGGGATGGCTACACCTTC. Its translation is CASSVSLPGTDLGDGYTF. Supplemented by reference TRBV9 and TRBJ1-2, the full variable domain reads DSGVTQTPKHLITATGQRVTLRCSPRSGDLSVYWYQQSLDQGLQFLIQYYNGEERAKGNILERFSAQQFPDLHSELNLSSLELGDSALYFCASSVSLPGTDLGDGYTFGSGTRLTVV.

CDR3 region: CASSFNWGRRGTEAFF. The CDR3 coding sequence is TGTGCCAGCAGCTTTAATTGGGGCAGACGCGGCACTGAAGCTTTCTTT. The chain links TRBV5-5 to TRBJ1-1, with D possibly TRBD1 on 5 matching bases. The CDR3 has 16 amino acids. V lost 2 bases to trimming and J lost 4 bases, with 18 bases between them. CDR1 is SGHKS, CDR2 YYEKEE, per germline (reference sequence).

The genes are TRBV10-2 and TRBJ1-3; the match to TRBD1 covers 8 bases. The germline V gene encodes CDR1 WSHSY and CDR2 SAAADI. This CDR3 has 14 residues. Losses at the gene ends were 5 bases for V and 1 base for J; bases not matched to a gene: 1. The CDR3 DNA is TGCGCCAGCAGTCGGACAGGGTCTGGAAACACCATATATTTT. This gives the protein CASSRTGSGNTIYF.

The chain links TRBV7-8 to TRBJ2-7; weak D call: TRBD1 (5 bases). The CDR3 has 15 amino acids. Deletions cut 1 base from V and 5 bases from J, with 15 bases between. Per germline, CDR1 SGHVS and CDR2 FQNEAQ. In nucleotides, the CDR3 is TGTGCCAGCAGCTTAGTGGGCTGGGGCGCCCACGAGCAGTACTTC. This translates into CASSLVGWGAHEQYF.

This clone has at least ten counts. The J gene is TRBJ2-5, the V gene TRBV12-5, with TRBD1 identical over 10 bases. The CDR3 contains 15 residues. V shed 7 bases and J 5 bases; nucleotides not matched to a gene: 10. Germline loops: CDR1 LGHNT, CDR2 FRNRAP. The CDR3 reads CASDQPGQGSETQYF. In DNA form, the CDR3 reads TGTGCTAGTGACCAACCGGGACAGGGGAGCGAGACCCAGTACTTC.

J is TRBJ2-3 and V is TRBV5-1; TRBD2 might be the D (6 bases). The CDR3 has 14 amino acids. Looked up from germline, CDR1 is SGHRS and CDR2 is YFSETQ. The ends were cut back, 4 bases at V and 4 bases at J, with 13 bases in the middle. This chain's CDR3 is CASSPGGLADTQYF. In DNA form, the CDR3 reads TGCGCCAGCAGCCCCGGGGGACTCGCAGATACGCAGTATTTT.

The J gene is TRBJ1-5, the V gene TRBV3-1 (or the pseudogene TRBV3-2), with D unclear. Trimming cost V 4 bases and J 0 bases, with 10 bases left between them. Germline-derived CDR1 and CDR2 are LGHDT and YNNKEL (reference sequence). This CDR3 is 15 amino acids long. DNA for the CDR3: TGTGCCAGCAGCCCGGGGTACCATAGCAATCAGCCCCAGCATTTT. This encodes CASSPGYHSNQPQHF.

The chain uses TRBV19 and TRBJ2-4; weak D call: TRBD1 (6 bases). The germline gives CDR1 LNHDA, CDR2 SQIVND (reference sequence). The V end lost 5 bases, the J end lost 2 bases, and 13 bases lay between the germline ends. CDR3 length: 15 residues. The CDR3 bases are TGTGCCAGTAGTGGGTGGACAGACTCCAAAAACATTCAGTACTTC. Encoded protein: CASSGWTDSKNIQYF. Variable domain in full (rest from reference TRBV19 and TRBJ2-4): DGGITQSPKYLFRKEGQNVTLSCEQNLNHDAMYWYRQDPGQGLRLIYYSQIVNDFQKGDIAEGYSVSREKKESFPLTVTSAQKNPTAFYLCASSGWTDSKNIQYFGAGTRLSVL.

The V gene is TRBV3-1 (or the pseudogene TRBV3-2), the J gene TRBJ1-4; 9 positions agree with TRBD1. This CDR3 contains 15 residues. Germline loops: CDR1 LGHDT, CDR2 YNNKEL (reference sequence). V trimming: 2 bases; J trimming: 7 bases; junction bases outside the gene matches: 5. The CDR3 sequence: CASSQLGQGSEKLFF. For the CDR3, the DNA is TGTGCCAGCAGCCAACTTGGACAGGGGAGTGAAAAACTGTTTTTT.

This clone was detected only a few times. V gene TRBV5-6 combines with J gene TRBJ1-1; 7 bases are a match to TRBD1. The CDR3 sequence is 16 residues long. J lost 3 bases, V lost 3 bases, and 11 bases had no gene match. Germline CDR1 is SGHDT and CDR2 is YYEEEE. The CDR3 DNA reads TGTGCCAGCAGCTCCTTGACAGGGTATAGGGACACTGAAGCTTTCTTT. Amino acid sequence: CASSSLTGYRDTEAFF.

The chain uses TRBV15 and TRBJ1-5; D is ambiguous. Trimming cost V 0 bases and J 7 bases, with 7 bases left between them. Germline assignment: CDR1 LNHNV and CDR2 YYDKDF (reference sequence). The CDR3 spans 13 residues. CDR3 region: CATSREYWQPQHF. In DNA, the CDR3 is TGTGCCACCAGCAGAGAATACTGGCAGCCCCAGCATTTT.

V is TRBV30 and J is TRBJ2-3; 7 nucleotides line up with TRBD1. Trimming took 0 bases from V and 6 from J; bases not matched to a gene: 3. The CDR3 is made up of 13 amino acids. The germline CDR1 and CDR2 sequences are GTSNPN and SVGIG (reference sequence). The CDR3 loop is CAWSVTGVDTQYF. Written as DNA, the CDR3 is TGTGCCTGGAGTGTAACAGGGGTGGATACGCAGTATTTT.

The chain combines TRBV3-1 (or the pseudogene TRBV3-2) with TRBJ2-5; TRBD1 aligns across 10 bases. This CDR3 is built from 16 residues. CDR1 is LGHDT and CDR2 is YNNKEL in the germline V gene (reference sequence). Trimming removed 3 bases from V and 5 bases from J; junction bases left unmatched: 9. The CDR3 here is CASSHRTGGVTETQYF. CDR3 coding DNA: TGTGCCAGCAGCCACCGGACAGGGGGTGTCACGGAGACCCAGTACTTC.

This chain joins TRBV7-2 and TRBJ1-1, with no clear D. Per the germline V gene, CDR1 is SGHTA and CDR2 is FQGNSA. The CDR3 loop spans 14 amino acids. V was shortened by 1 base and J by 3 bases, with 9 bases between the two germline ends. CDR3 sequence (DNA): TGTGCCAGCAGCTTAGGAGACGGGTACACTGAAGCTTTCTTT. Translation: CASSLGDGYTEAFF.

The chain combines TRBV6-1 with TRBJ1-5; possibly TRBD1 for D (5 bases). CDR3 length equals 15 residues. From germline, CDR1 is MNHNS and CDR2 SASEGT. The ends were cut back, 3 bases at V and 11 bases at J, with 20 bases in the middle. The CDR3 here is CASSEGGGSGGTQHF. DNA for the CDR3: TGTGCCAGCAGTGAGGGCGGGGGTTCCGGGGGAACCCAGCATTTT.

The rearrangement links TRBV29-1 to TRBJ2-2; the match to TRBD1 covers 7 bases. The CDR3 consists of 15 residues. V dropped 6 bases and J dropped 0; count of bases not matched to a gene: 7. Looked up from germline, CDR1 is SQVTM and CDR2 is ANQGSEA. CDR3 amino acids: CSVRTGTANTGELFF. The CDR3 DNA sequence: TGCAGCGTCCGAACCGGGACAGCGAACACCGGGGAGCTGTTTTTT.

This clone was recorded once. The chain carries TRBV11-2 and TRBJ2-7; D may be TRBD2 (5 bases). Germline V gene data show CDR1 as SGHAT and CDR2 as FQNNGV. The V and J ends lost 5 bases and 2 bases respectively, with 10 bases between them. The length of the CDR3 is 13 residues. The CDR3: CASSRGETYEQYF. CDR3 sequence (DNA): TGTGCCAGCAGCCGGGGTGAGACCTACGAGCAGTACTTC.